This is a list of T cell receptor beta chains from one sample in a study of T cell changes during pregnancy in multiple sclerosis. Sequenced by immunoSEQ multiplex PCR; TCRdb stores in-frame clones only, minus some. The sample lists about 73,000 clones, approximately 92% occurring once. The sequenced sample was peripheral blood, obtained in the third trimester of pregnancy. The source of these receptors is a female donor in good health, enrolled as a control in a pregnancy study. The conserved cysteine and the conserved F or W are not part of the CDR3 here. The D gene is left open where the match is weak. Clone size is stated in some rows and not others, as once, few, many or a class when expanded.

D: NA; J: TRBJ2-5; size: NA; V: TRBV5-6; CDR3: ASSLGRETQY
D: TRBD2; J: TRBJ2-5; size: NA; V: TRBV25-1; CDR3: ASSGGSGNGLVQY
D: TRBD2; J: TRBJ2-5; size: NA; V: TRBV7-9; CDR3: ASSLWEGEETQY
D: TRBD2; J: TRBJ2-5; size: NA; V: TRBV5-4; CDR3: ASSLDRLAGGLVGETQY
D: TRBD2; J: TRBJ2-1; size: NA; V: TRBV10-3; CDR3: AIQVASGGYNEQF
D: TRBD1; J: TRBJ1-2; size: NA; V: TRBV10-3; CDR3: AISETQGADRSGYT
D: NA; J: TRBJ2-7; size: once; V: TRBV28; CDR3: ASSFGYSSEQY
D: NA; J: TRBJ2-7; size: NA; V: TRBV6-5; CDR3: ASSSSIQGSSGMKY
D: NA; J: TRBJ1-1; size: NA; V: TRBV13; CDR3: ASSLGGNTEAF
D: NA; J: TRBJ1-2; size: NA; V: TRBV6-5; CDR3: ASTGGDYGYT
D: NA; J: TRBJ2-1; size: NA; V: TRBV19; CDR3: ASSIGRGRNEQF
D: TRBD1; J: TRBJ1-3; size: NA; V: TRBV6-5; CDR3: ASSKTGGGNTIY
D: TRBD1; J: TRBJ2-7; size: NA; V: TRBV27; CDR3: ASSFGDRDYEQY
D: NA; J: TRBJ2-4; size: NA; V: TRBV27; CDR3: ASSPSLSGDKNIQY
D: NA; J: TRBJ2-7; size: NA; V: TRBV20-1; CDR3: SAPPQYEQY
D: TRBD1; J: TRBJ2-2; size: NA; V: TRBV9; CDR3: ASSVNKDRVRGELF
D: TRBD2; J: TRBJ2-3; size: NA; V: TRBV10-3; CDR3: AIRTSGVNWDTQY
D: NA; J: TRBJ2-7; size: once; V: TRBV13; CDR3: ASTTSDSHEQY
D: NA; J: TRBJ2-3; size: NA; V: TRBV2; CDR3: ASKRLGGLSTDTQY
D: TRBD1; J: TRBJ2-3; size: NA; V: TRBV9; CDR3: ASSVLQGATDTQY
D: TRBD2; J: TRBJ2-2; size: NA; V: TRBV6-1; CDR3: ATQRGTNTGELF
D: TRBD1; J: TRBJ1-4; size: NA; V: TRBV4-2; CDR3: ASEARDRGRTNEKLF
D: TRBD1; J: TRBJ1-3; size: NA; V: TRBV29-1; CDR3: SVVTGTRGNTIY
D: TRBD2; J: TRBJ2-4; size: NA; V: TRBV7-2; CDR3: ASSLTSWAKNIQY
D: NA; J: TRBJ2-7; size: NA; V: TRBV29-1; CDR3: SVESGGPEQY
D: NA; J: TRBJ2-7; size: NA; V: TRBV20-1; CDR3: RAGAGDEQY
D: NA; J: TRBJ2-2; size: NA; V: TRBV7-6; CDR3: ASSLAQFPGELF
D: TRBD2; J: TRBJ2-3; size: few; V: TRBV6-4; CDR3: ASSEGLATDTQY
D: TRBD2; J: TRBJ2-2; size: NA; V: TRBV10-1; CDR3: ASSESASGVGKELF
D: TRBD2; J: TRBJ2-3; size: NA; V: TRBV9; CDR3: RLAHGGSTDTQY
D: TRBD1; J: TRBJ1-4; size: NA; V: TRBV19; CDR3: ASKGATNEKLF
D: NA; J: TRBJ1-1; size: NA; V: TRBV6-5; CDR3: ASIPSGDTEAF
D: TRBD2; J: TRBJ2-3; size: NA; V: TRBV28; CDR3: ASSFGGDTDTQY
D: NA; J: TRBJ1-1; size: NA; V: TRBV5-8; CDR3: ASRLYTEAF
D: TRBD1; J: TRBJ2-7; size: NA; V: TRBV28; CDR3: ASSGGTGRSYEQY
D: TRBD2; J: TRBJ2-3; size: once; V: TRBV28; CDR3: ASSPGGGRDTQY
D: TRBD1; J: TRBJ1-1; size: NA; V: TRBV6-5; CDR3: ASGDRGGEAF
D: NA; J: TRBJ1-2; size: NA; V: TRBV29-1; CDR3: SVERGEQPNYGYT
D: TRBD1; J: TRBJ2-6; size: once; V: TRBV7-3; CDR3: ASSLTGTANSGANVLT
D: TRBD1; J: TRBJ1-2; size: NA; V: TRBV28; CDR3: ASSLMGTGDNGYT
D: TRBD1; J: TRBJ2-3; size: NA; V: TRBV6-5; CDR3: ASSPRGQEDTQY
D: TRBD1; J: TRBJ1-5; size: NA; V: TRBV28; CDR3: ASSITGGSGQPQH
D: TRBD1; J: TRBJ2-2; size: NA; V: TRBV7-6; CDR3: ASSITQGENTGELF
D: TRBD1; J: TRBJ2-7; size: NA; V: TRBV4-1; CDR3: ASSQDKNRGYEQY
D: TRBD1; J: TRBJ1-5; size: NA; V: TRBV18; CDR3: ASSPTTGGYSNQPQH
D: NA; J: TRBJ1-2; size: NA; V: TRBV28; CDR3: ASSFVRAPGYT
D: NA; J: TRBJ2-1; size: NA; V: TRBV6-5; CDR3: ASSYSTAYNEQF
D: NA; J: TRBJ1-1; size: NA; V: TRBV28; CDR3: ASRRGKAF
D: TRBD1; J: TRBJ1-3; size: NA; V: TRBV5-5; CDR3: ASSLVWQGAEFLSGNTIY
D: NA; J: TRBJ2-2; size: NA; V: TRBV5-1; CDR3: ASTPLADTGELF
D: NA; J: TRBJ1-1; size: NA; V: TRBV7-8; CDR3: ASRLPGRGANTEAF
D: NA; J: TRBJ2-3; size: NA; V: TRBV7-9; CDR3: ASSPTGSQTFTDTQY
D: NA; J: TRBJ2-7; size: NA; V: TRBV5-5; CDR3: ASSLVPVTYEQY
D: NA; J: TRBJ2-7; size: NA; V: TRBV7-9; CDR3: ASSLDTLSYEQY
D: TRBD1; J: TRBJ1-6; size: NA; V: TRBV6-5; CDR3: ASSSGGTGAQPLH
D: TRBD2; J: TRBJ2-1; size: NA; V: TRBV5-1; CDR3: ASSFASGGASYNEQF
D: NA; J: TRBJ1-2; size: NA; V: TRBV30; CDR3: AWSVGGGRPNYGYT
D: NA; J: TRBJ2-1; size: NA; V: TRBV10-3; CDR3: AISDVSSSYNEQF
D: TRBD2; J: TRBJ2-5; size: once; V: TRBV29-1; CDR3: SVRGLAGEETQY